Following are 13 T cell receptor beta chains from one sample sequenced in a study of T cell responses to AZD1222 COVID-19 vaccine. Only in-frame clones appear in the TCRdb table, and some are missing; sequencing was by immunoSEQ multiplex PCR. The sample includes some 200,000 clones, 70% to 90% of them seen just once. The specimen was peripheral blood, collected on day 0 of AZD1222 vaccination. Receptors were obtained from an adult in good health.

The CDR3 reads CATREGSYEQYF. For the CDR3, the DNA is TGTGCCACCCGGGAAGGGTCCTACGAGCAGTACTTC. The rearrangement joins TRBV28 to TRBJ2-7; the D gene is possibly TRBD2 (5 bases). Deletions cut 10 bases from V and 1 base from J, with 11 bases between. The germline CDR1 and CDR2 sequences are MDHEN and SYDVKM. The CDR3 consists of 12 residues. Looking up the rest from reference TRBV28 and TRBJ2-7 gives the full variable domain: DVKVTQSSRYLVKRTGEKVFLECVQDMDHENMFWYRQDPGLGLRLIYFSYDVKMKEKGDIPEGYSVSREKKERFSLILESASTNQTSMYLCATREGSYEQYFGPGTRLTVT.

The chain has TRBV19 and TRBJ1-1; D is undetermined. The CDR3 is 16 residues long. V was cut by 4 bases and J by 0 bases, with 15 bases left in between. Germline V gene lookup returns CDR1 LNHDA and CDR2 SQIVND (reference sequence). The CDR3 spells CASSTRPQSMNTEAFF. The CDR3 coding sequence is TGTGCCAGTAGTACCCGACCACAGAGTATGAACACTGAAGCTTTCTTT.

CDR3 residues: CASSQTGTSGGRGEQFF. The CDR3, as DNA: TGCGCCAGCAGCCAGACCGGGACTAGCGGGGGGCGGGGTGAGCAGTTCTTC. This chain connects TRBV5-1 to TRBJ2-1; 15 bases map to TRBD2. The CDR3 length is 17 residues. Germline V CDR1 and CDR2: SGHRS, YFSETQ. With 4 bases clipped from V and 9 bases from J, the junction kept 11 bases outside the gene matches.

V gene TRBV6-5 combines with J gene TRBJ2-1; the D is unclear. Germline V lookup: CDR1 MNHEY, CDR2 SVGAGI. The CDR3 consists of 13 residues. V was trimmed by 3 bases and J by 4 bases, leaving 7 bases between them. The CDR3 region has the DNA TGTGCCAGCAGTTATCAGAGATACAATGAGCAGTTCTTC. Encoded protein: CASSYQRYNEQFF.

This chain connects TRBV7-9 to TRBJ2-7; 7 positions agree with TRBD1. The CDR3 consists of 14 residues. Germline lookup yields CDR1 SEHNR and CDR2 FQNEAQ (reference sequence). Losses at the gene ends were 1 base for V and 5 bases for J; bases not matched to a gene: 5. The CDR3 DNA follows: TGTGCCAGCAGCTTAGGACAGGGATTCCACGAGCAGTACTTC. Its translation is CASSLGQGFHEQYF.

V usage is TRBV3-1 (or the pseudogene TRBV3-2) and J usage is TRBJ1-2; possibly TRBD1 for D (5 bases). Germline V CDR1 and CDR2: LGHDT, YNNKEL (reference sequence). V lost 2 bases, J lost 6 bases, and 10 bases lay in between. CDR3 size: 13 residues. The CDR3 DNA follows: TGTGCCAGCAGCCAATCAGGGCAGGATGGCTACACCTTC. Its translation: CASSQSGQDGYTF.

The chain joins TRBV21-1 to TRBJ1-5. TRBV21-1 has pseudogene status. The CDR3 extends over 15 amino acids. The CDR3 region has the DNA TGTGCCAGCATCCGTAGTACCCTCTTCGGGCAGCCCCAGCATTTT. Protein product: CASIRSTLFGQPQHF.

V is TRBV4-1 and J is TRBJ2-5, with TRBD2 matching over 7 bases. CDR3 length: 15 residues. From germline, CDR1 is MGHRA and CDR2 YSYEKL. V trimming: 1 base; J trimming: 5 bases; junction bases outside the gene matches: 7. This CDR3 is CASSQGTGGRETQYF. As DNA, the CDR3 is TGCGCCAGCAGCCAAGGAACGGGAGGAAGGGAGACCCAGTACTTC.

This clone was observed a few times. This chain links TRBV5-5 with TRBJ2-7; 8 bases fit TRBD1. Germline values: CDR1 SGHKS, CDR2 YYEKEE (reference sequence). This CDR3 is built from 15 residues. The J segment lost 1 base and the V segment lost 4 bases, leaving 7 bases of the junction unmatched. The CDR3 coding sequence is TGTGCCAGCAGCGACCGGGACAGGCTTTCCTACGAGCAGTACTTC. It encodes CASSDRDRLSYEQYF. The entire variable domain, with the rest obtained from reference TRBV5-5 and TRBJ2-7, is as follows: DAGVTQSPTHLIKTRGQQVTLRCSPISGHKSVSWYQQVLGQGPQFIFQYYEKEERGRGNFPDRFSARQFPNYSSELNVNALLLGDSALYLCASSDRDRLSYEQYFGPGTRLTVT.

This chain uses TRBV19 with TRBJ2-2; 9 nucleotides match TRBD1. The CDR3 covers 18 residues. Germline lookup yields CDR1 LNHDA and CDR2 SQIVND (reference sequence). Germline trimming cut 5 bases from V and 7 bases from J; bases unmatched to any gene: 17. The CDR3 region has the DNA TGTGCCAGTAGTTCCAAAATTACCGGGACAGGGTTGATCGGGGAGCTGTTTTTT. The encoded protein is CASSSKITGTGLIGELFF.

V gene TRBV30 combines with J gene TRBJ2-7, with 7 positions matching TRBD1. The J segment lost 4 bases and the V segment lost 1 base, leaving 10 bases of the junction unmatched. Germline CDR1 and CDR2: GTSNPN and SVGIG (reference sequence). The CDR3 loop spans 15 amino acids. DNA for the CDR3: TGTGCCTGGAGTGCGCCGGGACAGCCTTCGTACGAGCAGTACTTC. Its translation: CAWSAPGQPSYEQYF.

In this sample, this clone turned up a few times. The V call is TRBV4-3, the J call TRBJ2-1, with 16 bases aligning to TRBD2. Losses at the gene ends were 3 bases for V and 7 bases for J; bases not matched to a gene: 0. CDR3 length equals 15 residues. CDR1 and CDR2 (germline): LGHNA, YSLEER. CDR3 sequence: CASSQGLAGGNEQFF. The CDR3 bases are TGCGCCAGCAGCCAGGGACTAGCGGGAGGGAATGAGCAGTTCTTC.

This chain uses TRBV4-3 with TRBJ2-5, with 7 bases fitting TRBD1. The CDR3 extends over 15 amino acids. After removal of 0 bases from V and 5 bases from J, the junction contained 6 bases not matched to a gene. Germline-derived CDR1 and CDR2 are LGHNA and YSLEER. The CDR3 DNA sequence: TGCGCCAGCAGCCAAGATCGGGCAGGGGGTGAGACCCAGTACTTC. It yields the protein CASSQDRAGGETQYF.